In its sample, the clone carrying this T cell receptor (beta chain) was seen a few times. Germline values: CDR1 SGHDT, CDR2 YYEEEE. This CDR3 comprises 14 residues. J lost 3 bases, V lost 5 bases, and 7 bases had no gene match. Original analysis: Reference gene primers were amplified, and this amplification served to estimate nucleated cell counts. Assay used: immunoSEQ multiplex PCR; TCRdb lists only in-frame clones, some missing. That table furnishes V, J and clone size, whereas the DNA furnished D and trimming. The table has about 140,000 clones, under 85% seen once; the top ten hold 1.5% to 2%. This entry is derived from a study of blood T cell repertoires in COVID-19. Study overall: Collection of acute and convalescent COVID-19 samples took place in the United States, Italy and Spain. The analysed material was cDNA or gDNA that came from T cells, B-cell-depleted T cells, or PBMCs.

The TCR comes from a human donor in a cohort sampled during active COVID-19. The sample consisted of peripheral blood. This sequence joins TRBV5-6 and TRBJ2-5, with 7 positions matching TRBD1. The CDR3 DNA follows: TGTGCCAGCAGTTTCGCCGGGACAGAAGAGACCCAGTACTTC. It encodes CASSFAGTEETQYF.